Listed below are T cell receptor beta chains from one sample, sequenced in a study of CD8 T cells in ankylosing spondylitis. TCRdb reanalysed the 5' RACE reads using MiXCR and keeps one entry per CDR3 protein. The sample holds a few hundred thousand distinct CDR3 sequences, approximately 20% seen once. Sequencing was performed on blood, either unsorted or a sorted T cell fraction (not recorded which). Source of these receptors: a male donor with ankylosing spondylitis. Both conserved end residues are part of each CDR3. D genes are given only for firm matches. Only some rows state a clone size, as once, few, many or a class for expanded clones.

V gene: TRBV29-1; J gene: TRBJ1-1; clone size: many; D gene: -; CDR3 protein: CSVTGMPNTEAFF; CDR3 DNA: TGCAGCGTTACAGGGATGCCGAACACTGAAGCTTTCTTT
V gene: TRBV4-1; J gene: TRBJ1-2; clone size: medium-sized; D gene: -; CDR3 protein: CASSQETYPHYGYTF; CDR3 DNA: TGCGCCAGCAGCCAAGAAACATACCCCCACTATGGCTACACCTTC
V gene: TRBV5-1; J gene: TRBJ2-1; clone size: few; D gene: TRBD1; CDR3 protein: CASSFEGAGNEQFF; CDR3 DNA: TGCGCCAGCAGCTTCGAGGGGGCAGGCAATGAGCAGTTCTTC
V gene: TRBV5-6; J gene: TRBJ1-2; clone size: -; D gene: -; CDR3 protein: CASSWGEFGGYTF; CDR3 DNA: TGTGCCAGCAGCTGGGGTGAATTTGGTGGCTACACCTTC
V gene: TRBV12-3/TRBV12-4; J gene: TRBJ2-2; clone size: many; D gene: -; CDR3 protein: CASTFSRGLDTGELFF; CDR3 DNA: TGTGCCAGCACCTTTAGTCGGGGGCTCGACACCGGGGAGCTGTTTTTT
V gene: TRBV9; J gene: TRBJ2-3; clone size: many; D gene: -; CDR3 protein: CASGGDLTRTDTQYF; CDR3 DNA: TGTGCCAGCGGGGGAGACCTGACGCGCACAGATACGCAGTATTTT
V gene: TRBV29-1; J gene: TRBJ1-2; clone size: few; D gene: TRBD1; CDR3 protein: CSVRDRDNYGYTF; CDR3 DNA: TGCAGCGTTAGGGACAGGGATAACTATGGCTACACCTTC
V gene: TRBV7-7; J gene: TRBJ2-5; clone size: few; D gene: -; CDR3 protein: CASSSGLQETQYF; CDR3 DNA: TGTGCTAGCAGCTCAGGGTTACAAGAGACCCAGTACTTC
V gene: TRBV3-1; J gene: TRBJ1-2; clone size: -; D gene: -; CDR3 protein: CASSPTTNYGYTF; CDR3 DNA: TGTGCCAGCAGCCCTACAACTAACTATGGCTACACCTTC
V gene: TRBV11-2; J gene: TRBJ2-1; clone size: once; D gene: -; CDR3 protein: CASSPRTTGLFHNEQFF; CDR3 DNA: TGTGCCAGCAGCCCCCGGACCACGGGACTCTTCCACAATGAGCAGTTCTTC
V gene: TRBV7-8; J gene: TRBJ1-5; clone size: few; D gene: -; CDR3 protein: CASSFSPQPQHF; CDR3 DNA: TGTGCCAGCAGCTTTAGCCCTCAGCCCCAGCATTTT
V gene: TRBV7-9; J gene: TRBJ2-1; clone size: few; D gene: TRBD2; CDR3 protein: CASSPGDSGIVWDEQFF; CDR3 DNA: TGTGCCAGCAGCCCCGGTGATAGCGGGATAGTGTGGGATGAGCAGTTCTTC
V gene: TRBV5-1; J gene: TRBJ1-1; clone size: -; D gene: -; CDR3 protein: CASSLDRAGYTEAFF; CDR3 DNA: TGCGCCAGCAGCTTGGACAGGGCTGGATACACTGAAGCTTTCTTT
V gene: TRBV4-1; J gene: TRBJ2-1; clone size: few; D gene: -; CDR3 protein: CASSQDVDSYNEQFF; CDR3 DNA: TGCGCCAGCAGCCAAGATGTCGACTCATACAATGAGCAGTTCTTC
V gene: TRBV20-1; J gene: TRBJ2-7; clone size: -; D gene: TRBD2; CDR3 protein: CSARDHLSGGSYEQYF; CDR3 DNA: TGCAGTGCTAGAGATCATCTTAGCGGGGGTTCCTACGAGCAGTACTTC
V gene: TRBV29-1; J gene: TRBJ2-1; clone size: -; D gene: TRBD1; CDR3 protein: CSVGTGSYNEQFF; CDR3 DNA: TGCAGCGTGGGGACAGGCTCCTACAATGAGCAGTTCTTC
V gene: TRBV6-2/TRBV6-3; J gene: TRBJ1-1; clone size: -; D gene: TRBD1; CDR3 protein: CASSSYRGGTEAFF; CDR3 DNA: TGTGCCAGCAGTTCCTACAGGGGAGGAACTGAAGCTTTCTTT
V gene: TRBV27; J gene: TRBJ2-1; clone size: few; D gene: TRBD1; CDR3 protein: CASSLFGQGGYNEQFF; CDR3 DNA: TGTGCCAGCAGTTTATTCGGACAGGGCGGGTACAATGAGCAGTTCTTC
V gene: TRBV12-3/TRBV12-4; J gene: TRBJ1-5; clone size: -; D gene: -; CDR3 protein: CASSLGPGPESNQPQHF; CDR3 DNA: TGTGCCAGCAGTTTAGGGCCTGGGCCTGAGAGCAATCAGCCCCAGCATTTT
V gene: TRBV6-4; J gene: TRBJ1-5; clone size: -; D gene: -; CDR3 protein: CASSGPQPQHF; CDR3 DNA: TGTGCCAGCAGTGGGCCCCAGCCCCAGCATTTT
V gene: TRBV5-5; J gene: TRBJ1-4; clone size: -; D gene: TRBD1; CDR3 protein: CASSLQGATEKLFF; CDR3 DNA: TGTGCCAGCAGCTTGCAGGGGGCGACTGAAAAACTGTTTTTT
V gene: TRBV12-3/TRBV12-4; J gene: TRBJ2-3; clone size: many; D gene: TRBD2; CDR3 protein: CASSLRRGVDTQYF; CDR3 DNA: TGTGCCAGCAGTTTGAGGCGGGGGGTAGATACGCAGTATTTT
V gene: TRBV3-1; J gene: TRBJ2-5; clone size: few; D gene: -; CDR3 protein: CATGIGVQETQYF; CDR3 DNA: TGTGCCACAGGGATTGGGGTCCAAGAGACCCAGTACTTC
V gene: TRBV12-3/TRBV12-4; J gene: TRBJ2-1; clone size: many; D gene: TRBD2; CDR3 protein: CASSSASGLAYNEQFF; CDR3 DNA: TGTGCCAGCAGTTCTGCCTCGGGACTAGCTTACAATGAGCAGTTCTTC
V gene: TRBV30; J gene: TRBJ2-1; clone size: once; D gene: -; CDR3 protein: CAWSVRGTMYNEQFF; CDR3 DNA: TGTGCCTGGAGTGTACGCGGGACAATGTACAATGAGCAGTTCTTC
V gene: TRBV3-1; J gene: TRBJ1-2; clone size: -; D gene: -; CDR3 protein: CASSHSGESNYGYTF; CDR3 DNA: TGTGCCAGCAGCCATTCAGGGGAGTCTAACTATGGCTACACCTTC
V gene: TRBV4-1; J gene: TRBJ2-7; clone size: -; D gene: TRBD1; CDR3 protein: CASSEWTGGFKTYEQYF; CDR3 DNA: TGCGCCAGCAGCGAATGGACAGGGGGCTTTAAAACCTACGAGCAGTACTTC
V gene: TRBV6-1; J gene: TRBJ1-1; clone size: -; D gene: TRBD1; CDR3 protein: CASSRDRGRTEAFF; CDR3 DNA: TGTGCCAGCAGTAGAGACAGGGGGAGGACTGAAGCTTTCTTT
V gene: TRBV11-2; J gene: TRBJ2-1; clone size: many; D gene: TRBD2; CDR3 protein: CASSLDLLAGDNEQFF; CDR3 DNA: TGTGCCAGCAGCTTAGATCTCCTAGCGGGGGACAATGAGCAGTTCTTC
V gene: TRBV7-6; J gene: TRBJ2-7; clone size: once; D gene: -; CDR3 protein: CASSLEGDSYEQYF; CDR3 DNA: TGTGCCAGCAGCTTAGAGGGAGACTCCTACGAGCAGTACTTC
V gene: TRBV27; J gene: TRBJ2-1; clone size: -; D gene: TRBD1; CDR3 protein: CASTKGQGGGNEQFF; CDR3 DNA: TGTGCCAGCACCAAGGGACAGGGGGGGGGCAATGAGCAGTTCTTC
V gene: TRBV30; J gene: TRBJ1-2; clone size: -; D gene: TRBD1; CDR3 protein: CAWSVRDSLYGYTF; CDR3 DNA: TGTGCCTGGAGTGTAAGGGACAGCTTATATGGCTACACCTTC
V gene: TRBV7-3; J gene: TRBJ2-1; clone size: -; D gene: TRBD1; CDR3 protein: CASSLVDRGHEQFF; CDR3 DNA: TGTGCCAGCAGCTTGGTCGACAGGGGGCATGAGCAGTTCTTC
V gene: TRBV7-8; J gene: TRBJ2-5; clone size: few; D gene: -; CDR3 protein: CASSPPEGLQETQYF; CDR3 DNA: TGTGCCAGCAGTCCTCCGGAGGGACTCCAAGAGACCCAGTACTTC
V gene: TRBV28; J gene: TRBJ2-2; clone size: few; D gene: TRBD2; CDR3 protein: CASGGVNTGELFF; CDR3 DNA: TGTGCTAGCGGGGGGGTGAACACCGGGGAGCTGTTTTTT
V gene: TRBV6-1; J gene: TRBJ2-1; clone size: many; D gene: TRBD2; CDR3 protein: CASSELAGSYNEQFF; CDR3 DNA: TGTGCCAGCAGTGAACTAGCGGGCTCCTACAATGAGCAGTTCTTC
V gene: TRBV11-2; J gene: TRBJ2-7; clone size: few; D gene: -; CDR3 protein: CASSLARYSYEQYF; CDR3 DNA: TGTGCCAGCAGCTTAGCGCGGTACTCCTACGAGCAGTACTTC
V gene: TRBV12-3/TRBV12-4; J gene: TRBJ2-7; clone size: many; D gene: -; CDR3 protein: CASSPGTSSYEQYF; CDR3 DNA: TGTGCCAGCAGTCCAGGGACGTCCTCCTACGAGCAGTACTTC
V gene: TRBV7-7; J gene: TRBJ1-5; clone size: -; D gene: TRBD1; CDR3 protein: CASSLGTDSYSNQPQHF; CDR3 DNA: TGTGCTAGCAGCTTAGGGACAGACTCCTATAGCAATCAGCCCCAGCATTTT
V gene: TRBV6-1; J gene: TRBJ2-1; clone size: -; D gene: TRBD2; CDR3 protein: CAAGASGGYNEQFF; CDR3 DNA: TGTGCCGCCGGGGCTAGCGGGGGATACAATGAGCAGTTCTTC